The sequence of this T cell receptor (beta chain) was determined in a study of early T cells in non-severe SARS-CoV-2 infection. Study-wide context: The sequenced material was bulk RNA from unsorted whole blood, and its chains were unpaired.

V gave up 0 bases and J gave up 5 bases, with 16 bases separating them. The V gene's germline CDR1 is MNHEY and CDR2 SVGAGI. This CDR3 has 16 residues. cDNA molecules, individually, were tagged with unique molecular identifiers. TCRdb re-called the 5' RACE reads with MiXCR, one entry per CDR3 protein. The sample carries more than 65,000 distinct CDR3 sequences, over 10% recorded once. To note about this clonotype: Its target is not known.

General study findings and limits: The study's VDJdb matching favored anti-spike CD8 responses and missed private and CD4 specificities.

This chain uses TRBV6-5 with TRBJ1-2; TRBD1 is a possible D gene (6 bases). The material was whole blood, obtained at baseline. This TCR derives from an adult who was a healthcare worker with PCR-confirmed SARS-CoV-2 infection or an uninfected control (not recorded which). CDR3 sequence reads: CASSYSGQGSLYGYTF. The CDR3 DNA reads as TGTGCCAGCAGTTACTCGGGTCAGGGGAGTTTGTATGGCTACACCTTC.